These 20 T cell receptor beta chains were all obtained from the same sample, sequenced in a study of blood T cells in healthy people across ages. Sample-barcoded 5' priming and a J-beta primer mix drove a second PCR of about 7 to 12 cycles. TCRdb ran MiXCR on the 5' RACE reads and lists one entry per CDR3 protein. The table has under 950,000 distinct CDR3 sequences, 20% to 25% seen once. Sequencing used blood. These receptors were collected from a man aged 70-80 years in good health.

This rearrangement joins TRBV6-6 to TRBJ2-1; no clear D. The CDR3 runs 15 residues. The V gene's germline CDR1 is MNHNY and CDR2 SVGAGI (reference sequence). Trimming pared 5 bases from V and 0 bases from J, leaving 11 bases between. DNA for the CDR3: TGTGCCAGCAGTGGTCCTGCAAGCTCCTACAATGAGCAGTTCTTC. Residues: CASSGPASSYNEQFF.

This clonotype was detected only a few times. This chain connects TRBV12-3 or TRBV12-4 to TRBJ1-6; no reliable D call. The CDR3 covers 13 residues. V was shortened by 8 bases and J by 3 bases, with 8 bases between the two germline ends. This CDR3 is CASAINYNSPLHF. CDR3 DNA sequence: TGTGCCAGCGCGATAAACTATAATTCACCCCTCCACTTT.

The rearrangement joins TRBV28 to TRBJ1-2, with TRBD1 as a possible D gene (6 bases). The length of the CDR3 is 14 residues. Deletions cut 6 bases from V and 4 bases from J, with 15 bases between. Germline V gene lookup returns CDR1 MDHEN and CDR2 SYDVKM. CDR3 in amino acids: CASRGIGGGYGYTF. CDR3 DNA: TGTGCCAGCAGGGGAATCGGAGGGGGCTATGGCTACACCTTC.

The chain is built from TRBV25-1 and TRBJ2-5; possibly TRBD1 or TRBD2 for D (6 bases each). Judging by the DNA end, TRBJ2-1 fits better; the J call may be wrong. Germline V lookup: CDR1 MGHDK, CDR2 SYGVNS. The CDR3 extends over 17 amino acids. For the CDR3, the DNA is TGTGCCAGCAGTGATGGGGCTAGAGGGGGGTCCCCCAATGAGCAGTTCTTC. Encoded protein: CASSDGARGGSPNEQFF.

The rearrangement uses TRBV28 and TRBJ2-3, with D hard to call. Trimming shortened V by 4 bases and J by 8 bases, and 10 bases separated the two germline ends. Germline CDR1 and CDR2: MDHEN and SYDVKM. The CDR3 is 12 amino acids. CDR3 region: CASSWGPGTQYF. The DNA for the CDR3 is TGTGCCAGCAGTTGGGGTCCCGGTACGCAGTATTTT.

In the case of this clonotype: The junction differs from germline at one of its ends, possibly a read error. The chain carries TRBV9 and TRBJ1-5; the D gene is possibly TRBD1 (5 bases). The CDR3 runs to 16 residues. Germline assignment: CDR1 SGDLS and CDR2 YYNGEE. The CDR3 DNA reads as TGCGCCAGCAGCGTAGAAGCAGGGCCTAGCAATCAGCCCCAGCATTTT. Translated, it gives CASSVEAGPSNQPQHF.

This clonotype was observed a handful of times. The chain links TRBV7-9 to TRBJ2-5, with TRBD2 matching over 10 bases. The CDR3 runs 16 residues. Germline loops: CDR1 SEHNR, CDR2 FQNEAQ (reference sequence). The J segment lost 2 bases and the V segment lost 7 bases, leaving 10 bases of the junction unmatched. The chain's CDR3 is CASNTGLAASQETQYF. CDR3 nucleotide sequence: TGTGCCAGCAACACTGGACTAGCGGCTTCTCAAGAGACCCAGTACTTC.

There are a few counts of this clonotype. This chain connects TRBV7-2 to TRBJ2-2; maybe TRBD2 (5 bases). Trimming cost V 2 bases and J 6 bases, with 16 bases left between them. CDR1 SGHTA and CDR2 FQGNSA come from the germline V gene. This CDR3 comprises 16 residues. Here the CDR3 DNA reads TGTGCCAGCAGCTTACAGGCTCCGAGGGTCGCCGGGGAGCTGTTTTTT. It is translated as CASSLQAPRVAGELFF.

In this sample, this clonotype turned up a few times. Compared with germline, one end of the junction differs, possibly owing to a read error. The V call is TRBV20-1, the J call TRBJ2-3; D may be TRBD1 or TRBD2 (5 bases each). There are 15 residues in the CDR3. Germline-derived CDR1 and CDR2 are DFQATT and SNEGSKA (reference sequence). This CDR3 reads CSARGAGPFTDTQYF. The DNA for the CDR3 is TGCAGTGCCAGAGGGGCCGGTCCTTTCACAGATACGCAGTATTTT.

The table lists this clonotype with a few counts. This chain joins TRBV7-6 and TRBJ2-1; tentative D call: TRBD2 (5 bases). Trimming removed 5 bases from V and 4 bases from J, with 12 bases in between. CDR1 is SGHVS and CDR2 is FNYEAQ in the germline V gene. The CDR3 runs 14 residues. This chain's CDR3 is CASSPQTSYNEQFF. Here the CDR3 DNA reads TGTGCCAGCAGCCCCCAAACTAGTTACAATGAGCAGTTCTTC.

This clonotype was counted a few times. The CDR3 region is CASSLGTGQTTDTQYF. The CDR3 region has the DNA TGTGCCAGCAGCCTAGGGACAGGGCAGACCACAGATACGCAGTATTTT. The chain recombines TRBV9 with TRBJ2-3, with 9 bases aligning to TRBD1. The CDR3 runs to 16 residues. The junction had 8 bases not matched to a gene; V was cut back by 4 bases and J by 2 bases. Germline V gene lookup returns CDR1 SGDLS and CDR2 YYNGEE.

The V call is TRBV4-2, the J call TRBJ2-3; possible D gene TRBD2, 6 bases. V lost 0 bases and J lost 3, with 13 bases in between. CDR1 LGHNA and CDR2 YNFKEQ come from the germline V gene. The length of the CDR3 is 16 residues. CDR3: CASSQDLAGTTDTQYF. CDR3 in DNA: TGTGCCAGCAGCCAAGATCTCGCGGGGACTACAGATACGCAGTATTTT.

This clonotype has a handful of counts. This chain links TRBV5-1 with TRBJ2-3; weak D call: TRBD2 (5 bases). Trimming removed 4 bases from V and 1 base from J, with 13 bases in between. Germline lookup yields CDR1 SGHRS and CDR2 YFSETQ. The length of the CDR3 is 15 residues. The CDR3 reads CASSQIQLGTDTQYF. DNA of the CDR3: TGCGCCAGCAGCCAAATCCAACTAGGCACAGATACGCAGTATTTT.

This rearrangement joins TRBV28 to TRBJ2-4, with 13 nucleotides matching TRBD2. Germline loops: CDR1 MDHEN, CDR2 SYDVKM. V gave up 6 bases and J gave up 16 bases; unmatched junction bases: 6. The CDR3 is 12 amino acids. In DNA form, the CDR3 reads TGTGCCAGCAGCTTGGGACTAGCGGGACCCTACTTC. Encoded protein: CASSLGLAGPYF.

This clonotype has a handful of counts. The rearrangement links TRBV12-3 or TRBV12-4 to TRBJ2-5, with D tentatively TRBD2 (5 bases). Near its end, the DNA agrees better with TRBJ2-1, so the J call may be wrong. The CDR3 is 19 residues long. In DNA, the CDR3 is TGTGCCAGCAGTTTTAGGAGAACCCGGGTTGGAGGTATAAGGGATGAGCAGTTCTTC. This sequence encodes CASSFRRTRVGGIRDEQFF.

J is TRBJ1-1 and V is TRBV7-1; TRBD1 agrees at 9 bases. TRBV7-1 is designated an ORF whose function remains uncertain. The length of the CDR3 is 15 residues. Trimming cost V 5 bases and J 5 bases; bases outside gene matches: 9. The CDR3 sequence is CASSKTGTGRTEAFF. The CDR3 nucleotides read TGTGCCAGCAGCAAGACCGGGACAGGGAGGACTGAAGCTTTCTTT.

The gene calls are TRBV2 and TRBJ2-4; 9 nucleotides match TRBD2. The CDR3 spans 18 residues. CDR1 and CDR2 from the germline V gene are SNHLY and FYNNEI. J gave up 6 bases and V 3 bases, and 15 bases lay outside the gene matches. The CDR3 sequence is CASSERTKIAGEGNIQYF. In DNA, the CDR3 is TGTGCCAGCAGTGAGAGGACCAAAATAGCGGGAGAGGGAAACATTCAGTACTTC.

This clonotype occurred a few times. The chain uses TRBV28 and TRBJ2-1, with 7 bases identical to TRBD1. This CDR3 comprises 14 residues. Trimming took 6 bases from V and 5 from J; bases not matched to a gene: 7. CDR1 and CDR2 (germline): MDHEN, SYDVKM. This chain's CDR3 is CASRRTGGHNEQFF. Written as DNA, the CDR3 is TGTGCCAGCAGGAGGACAGGAGGCCACAATGAGCAGTTCTTC.

This clonotype appeared a single time. V is TRBV3-1 and J is TRBJ2-7, with unresolved D. The J call may be in error: the DNA end matches TRBJ2-5 better. The germline gives CDR1 LGHDT, CDR2 YNNKEL (reference sequence). The CDR3 runs 14 residues. Here the CDR3 DNA reads TGTGCCAGCAGTCGCCAACCCGACGGGGAGACCCAGTACTTC. It is translated as CASSRQPDGETQYF.

This rearrangement joins TRBV5-6 to TRBJ2-1; no clear D gene. The V gene's germline CDR1 is SGHDT and CDR2 YYEEEE. The CDR3 is 16 amino acids. V dropped 2 bases and J dropped 7 bases, with 19 bases sitting between them. This chain's CDR3 is CASSLPRLAAWNEQFF. CDR3 coding DNA: TGTGCCAGCAGCTTACCCAGACTGGCGGCGTGGAATGAGCAGTTCTTC.